This T cell receptor (beta chain) was documented in a study of T-cell memory formation after mild COVID-19. Looked up from germline, CDR1 is LNHDA and CDR2 is SQIVND (reference sequence). The CDR3 covers 15 residues. The ends were cut back, 3 bases at V and 4 bases at J, with 15 bases in the middle. This clonotype appeared a single time. TCRdb independently ran MiXCR on the 5' RACE reads; one entry per CDR3 protein. The data show about 130,000 distinct CDR3 sequences, about 15% seen once. Sequencing was performed on PBMCs or a T cell subset sorted from them (not recorded which). The source of this sequence is a man between 18 and 35 years old who had mild COVID-19 (a few samples of this study predate the infection). Cell type and time point are not known. The V call is TRBV19, the J call TRBJ1-2; no firm D call. CDR3 bases: TGTGCCAGTAGTATGTTACCCGTCGGGCTCTATGGCTACACCTTC. Translation: CASSMLPVGLYGYTF.